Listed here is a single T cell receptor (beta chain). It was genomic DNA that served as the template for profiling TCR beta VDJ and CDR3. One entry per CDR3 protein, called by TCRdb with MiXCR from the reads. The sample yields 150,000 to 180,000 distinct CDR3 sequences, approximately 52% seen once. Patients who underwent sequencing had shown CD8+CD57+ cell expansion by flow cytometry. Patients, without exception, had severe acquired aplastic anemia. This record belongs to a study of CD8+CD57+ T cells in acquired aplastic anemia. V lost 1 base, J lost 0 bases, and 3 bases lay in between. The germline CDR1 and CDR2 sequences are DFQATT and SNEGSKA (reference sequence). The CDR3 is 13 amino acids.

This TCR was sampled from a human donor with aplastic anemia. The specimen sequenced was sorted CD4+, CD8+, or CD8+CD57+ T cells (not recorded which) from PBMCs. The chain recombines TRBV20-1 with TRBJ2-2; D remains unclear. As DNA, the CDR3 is TGCAGTGCTAGAGGGGCGAACACCGGGGAGCTGTTTTTT. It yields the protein CSARGANTGELFF.